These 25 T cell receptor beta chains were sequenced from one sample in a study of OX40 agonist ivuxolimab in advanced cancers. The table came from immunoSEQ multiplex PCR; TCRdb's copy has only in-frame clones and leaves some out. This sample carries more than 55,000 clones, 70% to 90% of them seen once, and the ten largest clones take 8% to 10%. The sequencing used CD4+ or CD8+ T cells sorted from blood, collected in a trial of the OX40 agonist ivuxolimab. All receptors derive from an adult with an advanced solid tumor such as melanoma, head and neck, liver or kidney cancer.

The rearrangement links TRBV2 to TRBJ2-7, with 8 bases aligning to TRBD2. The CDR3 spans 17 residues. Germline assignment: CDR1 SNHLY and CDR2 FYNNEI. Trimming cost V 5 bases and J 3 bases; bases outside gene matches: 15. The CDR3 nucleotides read TGTGCCAGCAGTCCCTTCTCTCCCGGGGGGGGGCTCTACGAGCAGTACTTC. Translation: CASSPFSPGGGLYEQYF.

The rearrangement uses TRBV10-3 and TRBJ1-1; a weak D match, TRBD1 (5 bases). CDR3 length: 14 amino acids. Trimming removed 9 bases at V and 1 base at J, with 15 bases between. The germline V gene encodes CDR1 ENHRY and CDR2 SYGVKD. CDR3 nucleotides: TGTGCCATTACCCCGGGACGGTCGAACACTGAAGCTTTCTTT. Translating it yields CAITPGRSNTEAFF.

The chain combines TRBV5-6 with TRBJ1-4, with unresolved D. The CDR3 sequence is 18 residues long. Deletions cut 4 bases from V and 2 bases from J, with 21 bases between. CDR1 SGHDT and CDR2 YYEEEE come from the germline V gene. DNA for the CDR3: TGTGCCAGCAGCACCGGACGAAGAAGGGAGTCGACTAATGAAAAACTGTTTTTT. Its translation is CASSTGRRRESTNEKLFF.

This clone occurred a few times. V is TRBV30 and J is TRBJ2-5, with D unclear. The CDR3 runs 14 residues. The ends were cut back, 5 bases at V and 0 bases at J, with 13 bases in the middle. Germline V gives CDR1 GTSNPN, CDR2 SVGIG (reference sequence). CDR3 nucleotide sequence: TGTGCCTGGTCCGGACGGTTGTACCAAGAGACCCAGTACTTC. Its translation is CAWSGRLYQETQYF.

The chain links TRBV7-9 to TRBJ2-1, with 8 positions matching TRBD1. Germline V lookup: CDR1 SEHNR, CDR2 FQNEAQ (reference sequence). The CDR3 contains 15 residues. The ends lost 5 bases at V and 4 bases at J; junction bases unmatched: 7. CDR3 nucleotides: TGTGCCAGCAGCCCGCAGGGGGCGGGTTACAATGAGCAGTTCTTC. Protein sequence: CASSPQGAGYNEQFF.

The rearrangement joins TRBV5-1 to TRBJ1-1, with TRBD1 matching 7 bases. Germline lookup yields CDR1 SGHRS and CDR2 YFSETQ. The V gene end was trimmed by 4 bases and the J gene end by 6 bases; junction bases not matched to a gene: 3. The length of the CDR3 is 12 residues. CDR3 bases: TGCGCCAGCAGCCAGGGGGGCCCTGAAGCTTTCTTT. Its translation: CASSQGGPEAFF.

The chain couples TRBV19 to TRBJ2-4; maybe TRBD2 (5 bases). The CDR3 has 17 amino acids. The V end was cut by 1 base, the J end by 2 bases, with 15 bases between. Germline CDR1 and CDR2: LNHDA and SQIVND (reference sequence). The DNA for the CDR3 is TGTGCCAGTAGTATAGTTGGGAGAGAGAGGTCCAAAAACATTCAGTACTTC. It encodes CASSIVGRERSKNIQYF. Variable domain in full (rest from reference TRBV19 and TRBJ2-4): DGGITQSPKYLFRKEGQNVTLSCEQNLNHDAMYWYRQDPGQGLRLIYYSQIVNDFQKGDIAEGYSVSREKKESFPLTVTSAQKNPTAFYLCASSIVGRERSKNIQYFGAGTRLSVL.

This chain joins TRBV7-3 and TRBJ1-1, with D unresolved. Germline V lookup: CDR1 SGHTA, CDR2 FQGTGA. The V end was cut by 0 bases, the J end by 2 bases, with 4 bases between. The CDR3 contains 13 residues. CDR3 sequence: CASSLTGNTEAFF. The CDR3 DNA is TGTGCCAGCAGCTTAACGGGTAACACTGAAGCTTTCTTT.

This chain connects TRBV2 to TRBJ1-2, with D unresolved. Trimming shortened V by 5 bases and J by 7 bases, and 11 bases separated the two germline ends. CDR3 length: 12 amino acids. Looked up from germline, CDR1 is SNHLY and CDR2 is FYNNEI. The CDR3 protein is CASSPSSTGYTF. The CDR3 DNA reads TGTGCCAGCAGTCCCTCTTCTACTGGCTACACCTTC.

In DNA form, the CDR3 reads TGTGCCAGCAGCCCCGGGCTGGGAGACACCGGGGAGCTGTTTTTT. Translation gives CASSPGLGDTGELFF. The V and J genes are TRBV7-2 and TRBJ2-2; a weak D match, TRBD2 (5 bases). V was pared by 5 bases and J by 3 bases, with 13 bases between. CDR1 is SGHTA, CDR2 FQGNSA, per germline. The CDR3 totals 15 residues.

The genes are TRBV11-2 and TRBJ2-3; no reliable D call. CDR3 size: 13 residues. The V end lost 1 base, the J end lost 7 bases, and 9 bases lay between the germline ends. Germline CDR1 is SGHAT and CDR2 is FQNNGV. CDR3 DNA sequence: TGTGCCAGCAGCTTAGGCAGTGTACATACGCAGTATTTT. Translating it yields CASSLGSVHTQYF.

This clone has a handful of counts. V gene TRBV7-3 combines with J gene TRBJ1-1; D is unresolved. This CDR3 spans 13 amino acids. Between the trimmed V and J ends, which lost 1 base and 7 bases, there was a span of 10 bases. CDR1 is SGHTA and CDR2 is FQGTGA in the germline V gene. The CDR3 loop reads CASSLSSGREAFF. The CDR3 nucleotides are TGTGCCAGCAGCTTAAGTAGCGGTCGTGAAGCTTTCTTT.

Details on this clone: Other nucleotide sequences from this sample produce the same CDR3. CDR3 nucleotide sequence: TGCGCCAGCAGCTTGGAAGGGAATAGCAATCAGCCCCAGCATTTT. The encoded protein is CASSLEGNSNQPQHF. V gene TRBV5-1 combines with J gene TRBJ1-5; D gene ambiguous. V was trimmed by 0 bases and J by 0 bases, leaving 7 bases between them. Per germline, CDR1 SGHRS and CDR2 YFSETQ. This CDR3 is 15 amino acids long.

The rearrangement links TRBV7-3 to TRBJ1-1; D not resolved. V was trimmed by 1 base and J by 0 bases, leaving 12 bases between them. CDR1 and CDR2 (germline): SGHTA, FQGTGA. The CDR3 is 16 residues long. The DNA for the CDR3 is TGTGCCAGCAGCTTAAGCCCTGGGCAGCTGAACACTGAAGCTTTCTTT. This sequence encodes CASSLSPGQLNTEAFF.

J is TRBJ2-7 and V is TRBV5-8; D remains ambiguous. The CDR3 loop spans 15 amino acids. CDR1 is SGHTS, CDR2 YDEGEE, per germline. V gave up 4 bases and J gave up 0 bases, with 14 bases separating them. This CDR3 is CASSPLGQSSYEQYF. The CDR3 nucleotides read TGTGCCAGCAGCCCCTTGGGCCAGAGCTCCTACGAGCAGTACTTC.

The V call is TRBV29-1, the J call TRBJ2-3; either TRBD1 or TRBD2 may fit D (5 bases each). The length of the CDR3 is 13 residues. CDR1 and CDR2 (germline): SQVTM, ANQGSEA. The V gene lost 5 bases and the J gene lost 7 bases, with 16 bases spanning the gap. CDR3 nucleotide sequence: TGCAGCGTTCAAGGGACGGATCAATATACGCAGTATTTT. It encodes CSVQGTDQYTQYF.

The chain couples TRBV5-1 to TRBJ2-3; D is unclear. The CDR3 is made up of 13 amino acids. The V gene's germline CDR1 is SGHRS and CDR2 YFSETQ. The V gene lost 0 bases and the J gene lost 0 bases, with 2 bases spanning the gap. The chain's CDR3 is CASSLESTDTQYF. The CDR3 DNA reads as TGCGCCAGCAGCTTGGAAAGCACAGATACGCAGTATTTT.

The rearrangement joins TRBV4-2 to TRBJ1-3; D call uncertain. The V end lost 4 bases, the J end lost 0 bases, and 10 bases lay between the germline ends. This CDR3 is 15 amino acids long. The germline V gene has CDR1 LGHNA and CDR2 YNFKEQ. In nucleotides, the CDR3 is TGTGCCAGCAGCCCCCCCACGATCTCTGGAAACACCATATATTTT. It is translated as CASSPPTISGNTIYF.

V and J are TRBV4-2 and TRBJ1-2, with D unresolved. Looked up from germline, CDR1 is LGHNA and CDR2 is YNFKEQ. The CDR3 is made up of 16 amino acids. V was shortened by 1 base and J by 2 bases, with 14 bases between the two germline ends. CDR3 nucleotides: TGTGCCAGCAGCCAAGCGACACAGACGGTAAACTATGGCTACACCTTC. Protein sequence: CASSQATQTVNYGYTF.

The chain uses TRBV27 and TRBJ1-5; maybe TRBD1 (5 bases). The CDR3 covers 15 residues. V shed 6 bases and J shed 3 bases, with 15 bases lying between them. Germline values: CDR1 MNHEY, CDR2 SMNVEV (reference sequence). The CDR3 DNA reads TGTGCCAGCAGCCCCGGGTGGGGGTTCAATCAGCCCCAGCATTTT. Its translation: CASSPGWGFNQPQHF.

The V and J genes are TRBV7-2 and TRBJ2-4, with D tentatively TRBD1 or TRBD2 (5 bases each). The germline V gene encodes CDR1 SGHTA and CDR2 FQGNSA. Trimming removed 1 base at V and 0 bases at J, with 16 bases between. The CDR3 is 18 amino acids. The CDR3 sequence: CASSLVGTLGKAKNIQYF. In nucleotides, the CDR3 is TGTGCCAGCAGCTTAGTAGGGACCTTGGGCAAAGCCAAAAACATTCAGTACTTC.

CDR3 nucleotide sequence: TGCAGCGTTGACGCCGGATACAATGAGCAGTTCTTC. Residues: CSVDAGYNEQFF. The J gene is TRBJ2-1, the V gene TRBV29-1; D gene unclear. Germline assignment: CDR1 SQVTM and CDR2 ANQGSEA. The CDR3 runs to 12 residues. Between the trimmed V and J ends, which lost 3 bases and 4 bases, there was a span of 7 bases.

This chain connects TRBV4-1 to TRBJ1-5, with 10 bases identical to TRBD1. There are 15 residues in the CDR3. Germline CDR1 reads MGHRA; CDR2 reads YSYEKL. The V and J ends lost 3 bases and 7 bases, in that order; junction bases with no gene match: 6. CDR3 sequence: CASSQGQGFVQPQHF. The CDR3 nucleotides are TGCGCCAGCAGCCAGGGACAGGGGTTTGTGCAGCCCCAGCATTTT.

CDR3 coding DNA: TGTGCCAGCAGCCAAGAGCTTGGACAGGGGGACTACGAGCAGTACTTC. Residues: CASSQELGQGDYEQYF. The chain carries TRBV4-2 and TRBJ2-7, with 10 bases that match TRBD1. CDR1 and CDR2 from the germline V gene are LGHNA and YNFKEQ. The CDR3 runs to 16 residues. J lost 3 bases, V lost 0 bases, and 5 bases had no gene match.

The CDR3: CASTPPGTVKQFF. CDR3 DNA sequence: TGTGCCAGCACTCCTCCCGGGACAGTGAAACAGTTCTTC. The rearrangement joins TRBV25-1 to TRBJ2-1, with TRBD1 matching over 7 bases. CDR1 is MGHDK and CDR2 is SYGVNS in the germline V gene. This CDR3 spans 13 amino acids. With V trimmed by 7 bases and J by 13 bases, 13 bases remained unmatched.